This T cell receptor (beta chain) was found in a study of T-cell reconstitution after alpha-beta-depleted transplantation in children. V shed 6 bases, J shed 4 bases, and the junction held 5 bases outside the gene matches. Germline V CDR1 and CDR2: SQVTM, ANQGSEA. The CDR3 is made up of 12 amino acids. For TCRbeta, the library was prepared with unique molecular identifiers. TCRdb itself ran the PCR reads through MiXCR, one entry per CDR3 protein. The data show about 130,000 distinct CDR3 sequences, roughly 10% seen once. This specimen was PBMCs, mostly from graft donor cells, taken 180 days after TCRalphabeta/CD19-depleted stem cell transplant. The V and J genes are TRBV29-1 and TRBJ1-1, with 7 bases aligning to TRBD1. The receptor was derived from a girl in the first two years of life who had a stem cell transplant for combined immunodeficiency, so the T cells may come from the graft donor. The CDR3 here is CSVRQGGTEAFF. In nucleotides, the CDR3 is TGCAGCGTGCGACAGGGTGGCACTGAAGCTTTCTTT.